A selection of T cell receptor beta chains follows, all from one sample in a study of cytomegalovirus exposure and HLA in healthy donors. TCRdb's table, derived via immunoSEQ multiplex PCR, lists solely in-frame clones and lacks some. This sample yields about 360,000 clones, of which 86% are seen a single time; roughly 0.75% belongs to the top ten. Input material: PBMCs. All receptors derive from a woman between 18 and 30 years old in good health and CMV-seronegative. The CDR3 runs from the conserved cysteine through the conserved F or W. D genes are given only for firm matches. Part of the rows lack a size; the others show once, few, many or a class for expanded clones.

D	size	V	length	J	DNA	CDR3
TRBD2	-	TRBV6-6	16	TRBJ2-7	TGTGCCAGCAGCCGGACTAGCGGGAGGACGGTCGGCGAGCAGTACTTC	CASSRTSGRTVGEQYF
-	-	TRBV4-2	11	TRBJ1-2	TGTGCCAGCAGCCAAGCATCTGGCTACACCTTC	CASSQASGYTF
-	-	TRBV18	14	TRBJ2-7	TGTGCCAGCTCACCACCAACAAGCTCCTACGAGCAGTACTTC	CASSPPTSSYEQYF
TRBD2	-	TRBV29-1	15	TRBJ2-2	TGCAGCGTTGGGGGACTAGCGGGAAGAACCGGGGAGCTGTTTTTT	CSVGGLAGRTGELFF
TRBD1	-	TRBV5-1	18	TRBJ1-4	TGCGCCAGCAGCCTAGAATATTATGACAGGGAAAAAAATGAAAAACTGTTTTTT	CASSLEYYDREKNEKLFF
-	-	TRBV14	13	TRBJ1-1	TGTGCCAGCAGTCGGGAGCCGAACACTGAAGCTTTCTTT	CASSREPNTEAFF
-	-	TRBV5-5	12	TRBJ1-1	TGTGCCAGCAGCTTCGGGAACACTGAAGCTTTCTTT	CASSFGNTEAFF
TRBD1	-	TRBV27	14	TRBJ1-2	TGTGCCAGCAGTTTGATAGGGACAGACTATGGCTACACCTTC	CASSLIGTDYGYTF
-	-	TRBV5-1	13	TRBJ1-2	TGCGCCAGCAGCTTGAGAGGGTCTCACGGCTACACCTTC	CASSLRGSHGYTF
-	once	TRBV19	13	TRBJ2-3	TGTGCCAGTATTGACAGGTCGAGAGATACGCAGTATTTT	CASIDRSRDTQYF
-	-	TRBV2	15	TRBJ2-2	TGTGCCAGCAACCCCCAGACAGGAAACACCGGGGAGCTGTTTTTT	CASNPQTGNTGELFF
TRBD2	-	TRBV28	16	TRBJ2-7	TGTGCCAGCAGTTTTTCCGGGACTAGTGATACCTACGAGCAGTACTTC	CASSFSGTSDTYEQYF
-	-	TRBV4-2	12	TRBJ1-2	TGTGCCAGCAGCCAGGACAGAATTGGCTACACCTTC	CASSQDRIGYTF
TRBD2	-	TRBV5-1	15	TRBJ2-1	TGCGCCAGCAGCCGACTAGCGGGAACCTACAATGAGCAGTTCTTC	CASSRLAGTYNEQFF
TRBD1	few	TRBV28	14	TRBJ1-5	TGTGCCAGCACCTTAAGGTATCAGGGGGAGCCCCAGCATTTT	CASTLRYQGEPQHF
-	-	TRBV28	16	TRBJ1-5	TGTGCCACCGGGAGGCCTCGGGACGGACTCAATCAGCCCCAGCATTTT	CATGRPRDGLNQPQHF
-	-	TRBV28	11	TRBJ2-3	TGTGCCAGCTCGGGGTTGGATACGCAGTATTTT	CASSGLDTQYF
TRBD1	-	TRBV10-2	15	TRBJ1-2	TGCGCCAGCCTACAGGGGTCCTCGGGGAACTATGGCTACACCTTC	CASLQGSSGNYGYTF
TRBD2	-	TRBV5-8	18	TRBJ2-2	TGTGCCAGCAGCTCCTCGCGACTAGCGGGAGGGCTGACCGGGGAGCTGTTTTTT	CASSSSRLAGGLTGELFF
-	few	TRBV29-1	10	TRBJ1-1	TGCAGCGTTGGGGACATTAGGGCTTTCTTT	CSVGDIRAFF
-	-	TRBV5-1	15	TRBJ2-7	TGCGCCAGCAGCCCGCTAGGGGTTCCCCGTTACGAGCAGTACTTC	CASSPLGVPRYEQYF